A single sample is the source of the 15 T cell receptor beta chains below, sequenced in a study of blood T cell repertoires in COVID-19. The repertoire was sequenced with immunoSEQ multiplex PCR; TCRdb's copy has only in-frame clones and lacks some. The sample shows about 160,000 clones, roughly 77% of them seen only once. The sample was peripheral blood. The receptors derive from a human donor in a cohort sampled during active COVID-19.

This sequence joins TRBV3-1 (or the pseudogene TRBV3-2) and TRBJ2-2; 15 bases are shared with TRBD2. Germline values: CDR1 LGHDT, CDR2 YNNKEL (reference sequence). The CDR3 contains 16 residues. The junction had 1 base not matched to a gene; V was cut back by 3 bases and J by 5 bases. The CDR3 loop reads CASSQGTSGGTGELFF. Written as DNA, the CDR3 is TGTGCCAGCAGCCAGGGGACTAGCGGGGGGACCGGGGAGCTGTTTTTT.

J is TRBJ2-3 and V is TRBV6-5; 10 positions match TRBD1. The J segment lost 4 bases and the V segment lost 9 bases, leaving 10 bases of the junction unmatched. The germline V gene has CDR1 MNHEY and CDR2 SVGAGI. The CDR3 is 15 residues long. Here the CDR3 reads CASKTGTGVPDTQYF. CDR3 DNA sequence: TGTGCCAGTAAAACCGGGACAGGGGTGCCAGATACGCAGTATTTT.

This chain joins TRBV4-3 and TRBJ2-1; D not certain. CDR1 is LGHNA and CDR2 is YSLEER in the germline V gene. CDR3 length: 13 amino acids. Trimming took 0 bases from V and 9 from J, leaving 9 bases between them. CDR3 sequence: CASSQDLGGEQFF. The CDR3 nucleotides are TGCGCCAGCAGCCAAGATCTTGGCGGTGAGCAGTTCTTC.

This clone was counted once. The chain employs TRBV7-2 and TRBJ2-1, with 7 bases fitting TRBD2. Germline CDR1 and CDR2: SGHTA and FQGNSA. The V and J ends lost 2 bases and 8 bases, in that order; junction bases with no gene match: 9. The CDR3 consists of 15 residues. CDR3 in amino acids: CASSLSFGLVHEQFF. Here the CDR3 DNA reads TGTGCCAGCAGCTTATCATTCGGACTAGTCCATGAGCAGTTCTTC.

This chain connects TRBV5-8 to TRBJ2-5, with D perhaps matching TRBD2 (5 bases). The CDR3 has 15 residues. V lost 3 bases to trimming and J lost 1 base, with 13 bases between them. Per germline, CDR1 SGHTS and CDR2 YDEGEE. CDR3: CASSYPGRLQETQYF. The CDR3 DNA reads TGTGCCAGCAGCTACCCGGGGAGACTCCAAGAGACCCAGTACTTC.

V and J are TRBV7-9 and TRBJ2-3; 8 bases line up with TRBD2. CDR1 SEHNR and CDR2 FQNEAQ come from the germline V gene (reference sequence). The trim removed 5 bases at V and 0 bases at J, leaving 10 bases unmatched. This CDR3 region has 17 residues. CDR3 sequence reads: CASSPWLGGGSTDTQYF. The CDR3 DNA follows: TGTGCCAGCAGCCCTTGGCTAGGCGGGGGGAGCACAGATACGCAGTATTTT. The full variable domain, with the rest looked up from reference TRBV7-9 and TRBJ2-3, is DTGVSQNPRHKITKRGQNVTFRCDPISEHNRLYWYRQTLGQGPEFLTYFQNEAQLEKSRLLSDRFSAERPKGSFSTLEIQRTEQGDSAMYLCASSPWLGGGSTDTQYFGPGTRLTVL.

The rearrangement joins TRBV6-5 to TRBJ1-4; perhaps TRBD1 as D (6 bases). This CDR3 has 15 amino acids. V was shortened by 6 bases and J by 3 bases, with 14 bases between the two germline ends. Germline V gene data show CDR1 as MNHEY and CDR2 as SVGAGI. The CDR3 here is CASSPGTPANEKLFF. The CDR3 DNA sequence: TGTGCCAGCAGCCCCGGGACACCGGCTAATGAAAAACTGTTTTTT.

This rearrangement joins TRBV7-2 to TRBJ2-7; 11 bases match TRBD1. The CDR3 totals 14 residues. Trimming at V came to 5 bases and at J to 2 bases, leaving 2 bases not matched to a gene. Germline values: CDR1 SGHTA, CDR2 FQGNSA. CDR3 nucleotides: TGTGCCAGCAGCACGGACAGGGGGCCCTACGAGCAGTACTTC. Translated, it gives CASSTDRGPYEQYF.

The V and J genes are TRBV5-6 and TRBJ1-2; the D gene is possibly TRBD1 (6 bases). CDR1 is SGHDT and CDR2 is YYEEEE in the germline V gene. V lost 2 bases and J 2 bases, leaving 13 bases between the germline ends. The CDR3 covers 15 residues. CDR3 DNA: TGTGCCAGCAGCTTAAGAGACAGGCCAAACTATGGCTACACCTTC. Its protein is CASSLRDRPNYGYTF.

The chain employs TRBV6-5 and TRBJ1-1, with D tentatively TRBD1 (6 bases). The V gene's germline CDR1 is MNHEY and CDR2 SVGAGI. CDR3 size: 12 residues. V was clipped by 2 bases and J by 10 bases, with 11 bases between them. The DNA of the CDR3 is TGTGCCAGCAGTTACCTAGGGGGGGGAGCTTTCTTT. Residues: CASSYLGGGAFF.

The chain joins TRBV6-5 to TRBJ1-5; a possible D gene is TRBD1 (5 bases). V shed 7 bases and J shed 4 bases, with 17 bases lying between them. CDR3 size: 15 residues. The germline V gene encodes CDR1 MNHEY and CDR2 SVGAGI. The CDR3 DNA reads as TGTGCCAGCAAGTCGGCAGGGCGCACAAATCAGCCCCAGCATTTT. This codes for CASKSAGRTNQPQHF.

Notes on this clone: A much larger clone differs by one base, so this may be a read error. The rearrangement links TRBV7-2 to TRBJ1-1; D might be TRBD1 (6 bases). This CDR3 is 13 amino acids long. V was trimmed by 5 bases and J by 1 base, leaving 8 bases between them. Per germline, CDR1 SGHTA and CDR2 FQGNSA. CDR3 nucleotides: TGTGCCAGCAGCCTGGGACAGAACACTGAAGCTTTCTTT. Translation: CASSLGQNTEAFF.

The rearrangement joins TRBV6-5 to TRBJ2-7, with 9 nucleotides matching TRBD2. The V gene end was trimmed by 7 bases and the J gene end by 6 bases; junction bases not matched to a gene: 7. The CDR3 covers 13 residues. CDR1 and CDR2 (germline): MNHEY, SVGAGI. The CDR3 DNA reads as TGTGCCAGCAACCCAGGGACTAGCTCCGAGCAGTACTTC. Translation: CASNPGTSSEQYF.

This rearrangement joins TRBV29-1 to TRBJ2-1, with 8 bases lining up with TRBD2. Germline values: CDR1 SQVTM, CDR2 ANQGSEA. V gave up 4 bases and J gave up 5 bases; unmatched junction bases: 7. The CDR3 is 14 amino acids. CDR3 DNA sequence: TGCAGCGTTGTCCGGCTAGCGGGTAACAATGAGCAGTTCTTC. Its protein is CSVVRLAGNNEQFF.

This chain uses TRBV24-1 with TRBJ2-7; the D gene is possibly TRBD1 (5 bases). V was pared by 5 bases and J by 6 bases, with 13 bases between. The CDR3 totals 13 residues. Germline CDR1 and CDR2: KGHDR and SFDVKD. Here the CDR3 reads CATSGGRGGEQYF. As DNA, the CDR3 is TGTGCCACCAGTGGGGGCCGAGGTGGCGAGCAGTACTTC.